These 15 T cell receptor beta chains originate from one sample sequenced in a study of control samples from healthy donors and cancer patients. Clones were read by immunoSEQ multiplex PCR, and TCRdb kept only the in-frame ones, dropping some. The sample lists approximately 230,000 clones, 82% occurring once. What was sequenced was PBMCs. These receptors all stem from a woman aged 60 to 75 with lung cancer.

CDR3 protein: CAWGGQGAKSNQPQHF. As DNA, the CDR3 is TGTGCCTGGGGGGGACAGGGGGCTAAAAGCAATCAGCCCCAGCATTTT. V is TRBV30 and J is TRBJ1-5; 12 positions agree with TRBD1. V lost 5 bases and J lost 1; bases outside the gene matches: 6. The CDR3 totals 16 residues. Germline assignment: CDR1 GTSNPN and CDR2 SVGIG (reference sequence).

V is TRBV7-9 and J is TRBJ2-1; D may be TRBD1 or TRBD2 (6 bases each). The CDR3 spans 14 residues. Trimming shortened V by 7 bases and J by 7 bases, and 17 bases separated the two germline ends. CDR1 is SEHNR, CDR2 FQNEAQ, per germline (reference sequence). This CDR3 reads CASTSLGGVNEQFF. Here the CDR3 DNA reads TGTGCCAGCACCTCGCTGGGGGGCGTAAATGAGCAGTTCTTC.

The chain employs TRBV19 and TRBJ1-4; TRBD1 matches at 11 bases. The CDR3 has 13 residues. Trimming removed 8 bases from V and 5 bases from J; junction bases left unmatched: 1. CDR1 and CDR2 from the germline V gene are LNHDA and SQIVND (reference sequence). The CDR3 loop is CASGDRGNEKLFF. The CDR3 nucleotides are TGTGCCAGTGGGGACAGGGGGAATGAAAAACTGTTTTTT.

The DNA for the CDR3 is TGTGCCATCAGTGAGGGCAGTCCAGAGACCCAGTACTTC. Protein product: CAISEGSPETQYF. The chain is built from TRBV10-3 and TRBJ2-5; the D is unclear. CDR1 is ENHRY and CDR2 is SYGVKD in the germline V gene. There are 13 residues in the CDR3. V dropped 2 bases and J dropped 4 bases, with 8 bases sitting between them.

Remarks on this clone: A junction end diverges from the germline sequence, so it may reflect a read error. This chain connects TRBV2 to TRBJ1-6; D may be TRBD1 (6 bases). This CDR3 spans 15 amino acids. Germline CDR1 reads SNHLY; CDR2 reads FYNNEI. Here the CDR3 reads CASSSLDRSNSPPHF. The CDR3 coding sequence is TGTGCCAGCAGTTCACTAGACAGGTCTAATTCACCCCCCCACTTT.

This chain joins TRBV9 and TRBJ1-2; maybe TRBD1 (5 bases). Trimming cost V 4 bases and J 2 bases, with 15 bases left between them. In germline, CDR1 is SGDLS, CDR2 YYNGEE. The CDR3 is 15 amino acids. DNA for the CDR3: TGTGCCAGCAGCCCCCAAACAGGACTAAACTATGGCTACACCTTC. Translation: CASSPQTGLNYGYTF.

The chain is built from TRBV30 and TRBJ2-7, with TRBD1 matching 7 bases. Germline V gives CDR1 GTSNPN, CDR2 SVGIG (reference sequence). The ends lost 0 bases at V and 3 bases at J; junction bases unmatched: 2. The CDR3 totals 13 residues. The CDR3 DNA reads as TGTGCCTGGAGTGTCGGGACAGACTACGAGCAGTACTTC. Translated: CAWSVGTDYEQYF.

This clone has a single count. The chain combines TRBV6-1 with TRBJ1-6; weak D call: TRBD1 (5 bases). Trimming shortened V by 5 bases and J by 8 bases, and 13 bases separated the two germline ends. Per the germline V gene, CDR1 is MNHNS and CDR2 is SASEGT. This CDR3 has 14 amino acids. The CDR3 spells CASSWRGGDSPLHF. CDR3 nucleotides: TGTGCCAGCAGTTGGAGGGGTGGGGATTCACCCCTCCACTTT.

This chain links TRBV28 with TRBJ1-6; perhaps TRBD1 as D (6 bases). The CDR3 extends over 14 amino acids. CDR1 MDHEN and CDR2 SYDVKM come from the germline V gene. Trimming took off 8 bases at V and 4 bases at J, with 12 bases between the two ends. The chain's CDR3 is CASFHTGYNSPLHF. DNA of the CDR3: TGTGCCAGCTTCCATACAGGGTATAATTCACCCCTCCACTTT.

V and J are TRBV6-1 and TRBJ1-1, with 7 nucleotides matching TRBD1. Germline trimming cut 2 bases from V and 11 bases from J; bases unmatched to any gene: 14. Looked up from germline, CDR1 is MNHNS and CDR2 is SASEGT. The CDR3 is made up of 15 amino acids. For the CDR3, the DNA is TGTGCCAGCAGTGAAACCCCACGACAGGGCAGTTTCGCTTTCTTT. It yields the protein CASSETPRQGSFAFF.

The chain's CDR3 is CASSRGEHYGYTF. The DNA for the CDR3 is TGTGCCAGCAGCCGTGGGGAGCACTATGGCTACACCTTC. The rearrangement joins TRBV5-6 to TRBJ1-2, with D unclear. V was cut by 4 bases and J by 3 bases, with 10 bases left in between. Germline V gene lookup returns CDR1 SGHDT and CDR2 YYEEEE. This CDR3 has 13 amino acids.

The rearrangement joins TRBV5-4 to TRBJ1-3; D is possibly TRBD1 (5 bases). CDR3 size: 16 residues. Germline CDR1 is SGHNT and CDR2 is YYREEE (reference sequence). Trimming shortened V by 3 bases and J by 3 bases, and 16 bases separated the two germline ends. CDR3: CASSSRRGGRGNTIYF. The CDR3 DNA sequence: TGTGCCAGCAGCTCGCGGCGGGGGGGTCGTGGAAACACCATATATTTT.

This rearrangement joins TRBV12-3 or TRBV12-4 to TRBJ1-2; D is perhaps TRBD1 (5 bases). This CDR3 spans 13 amino acids. Trimming cost V 7 bases and J 5 bases, with 14 bases left between them. CDR3 protein: CASTPQGSYGYTF. CDR3 nucleotide sequence: TGTGCCAGCACCCCCCAGGGATCTTATGGCTACACCTTC.

This rearrangement joins TRBV5-6 to TRBJ1-1; no reliable D call. From germline, CDR1 is SGHDT and CDR2 YYEEEE. CDR3 size: 14 residues. V lost 0 bases, J lost 2 bases, and 8 bases lay in between. DNA for the CDR3: TGTGCCAGCAGCTTGGGAGGGTTTAACACTGAAGCTTTCTTT. Encoded protein: CASSLGGFNTEAFF.

The chain carries TRBV7-8 and TRBJ1-6, with D possibly being TRBD1 (5 bases). Trimming took 3 bases from V and 5 from J, leaving 14 bases between them. This CDR3 is built from 16 residues. The germline V gene encodes CDR1 SGHVS and CDR2 FQNEAQ. CDR3 protein: CASSLGGGVDNSPLHF. The CDR3 DNA reads as TGTGCCAGCAGCTTGGGTGGGGGGGTAGATAATTCACCCCTCCACTTT.